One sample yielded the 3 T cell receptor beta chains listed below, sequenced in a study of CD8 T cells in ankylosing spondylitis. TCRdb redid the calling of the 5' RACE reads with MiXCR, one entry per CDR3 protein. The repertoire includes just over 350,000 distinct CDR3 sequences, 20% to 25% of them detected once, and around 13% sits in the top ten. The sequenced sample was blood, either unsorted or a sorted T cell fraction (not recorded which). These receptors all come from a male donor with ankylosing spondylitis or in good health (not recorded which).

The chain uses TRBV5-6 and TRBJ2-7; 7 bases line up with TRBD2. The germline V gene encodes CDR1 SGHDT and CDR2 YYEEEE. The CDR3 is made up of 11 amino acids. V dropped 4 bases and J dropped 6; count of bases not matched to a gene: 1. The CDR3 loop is CASSGGVEQYF. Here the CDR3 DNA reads TGTGCCAGCAGCGGGGGGGTCGAGCAGTACTTC.

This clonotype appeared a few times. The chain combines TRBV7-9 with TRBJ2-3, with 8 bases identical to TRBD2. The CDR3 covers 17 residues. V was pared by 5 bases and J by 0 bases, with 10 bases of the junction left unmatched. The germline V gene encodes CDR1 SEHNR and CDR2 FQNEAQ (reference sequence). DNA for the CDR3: TGTGCCAGCAGCGCGCCGGGACTAGGCGATAGCACAGATACGCAGTATTTT. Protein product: CASSAPGLGDSTDTQYF.

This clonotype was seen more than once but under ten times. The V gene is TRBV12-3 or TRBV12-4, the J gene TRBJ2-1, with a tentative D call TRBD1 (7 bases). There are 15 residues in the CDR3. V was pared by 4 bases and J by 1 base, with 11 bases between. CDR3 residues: CASSWAGGSYNEQFF. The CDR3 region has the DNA TGTGCCAGCAGTTGGGCAGGGGGGTCCTACAATGAGCAGTTCTTC.